This TCR beta chain appears in the sequencing data of a study of neurological immune-mediated disorders. The cDNA was synthesized by 5'RACE incorporating 10-nucleotide random UMIs. TCRdb independently ran MiXCR on the 5' RACE reads; one entry per CDR3 protein. This table has some 66,000 distinct CDR3 sequences, approximately 4.1% appearing once. Broader study findings: Across subjects, expanded clones had no CDR3 amino acid sequences in common, pointing to private repertoires in all groups.

In this sample, this clonotype turned up many times. The target antigen is unknown. Sequencing was done on a sample of PBMCs. This sequence was found in a man in his fifties or sixties with multiple sclerosis.

The CDR3 DNA reads TGTGCCAGCTCACTGGAAAGGCGGAACACTGAAGCTTTCTTT. It translates to CASSLERRNTEAFF. The V gene is TRBV18, the J gene TRBJ1-1; D is unclear. CDR3 length: 14 amino acids. Trimming shortened V by 4 bases and J by 1 base, and 10 bases separated the two germline ends. The germline V gene encodes CDR1 KGHSH and CDR2 LQKENI.